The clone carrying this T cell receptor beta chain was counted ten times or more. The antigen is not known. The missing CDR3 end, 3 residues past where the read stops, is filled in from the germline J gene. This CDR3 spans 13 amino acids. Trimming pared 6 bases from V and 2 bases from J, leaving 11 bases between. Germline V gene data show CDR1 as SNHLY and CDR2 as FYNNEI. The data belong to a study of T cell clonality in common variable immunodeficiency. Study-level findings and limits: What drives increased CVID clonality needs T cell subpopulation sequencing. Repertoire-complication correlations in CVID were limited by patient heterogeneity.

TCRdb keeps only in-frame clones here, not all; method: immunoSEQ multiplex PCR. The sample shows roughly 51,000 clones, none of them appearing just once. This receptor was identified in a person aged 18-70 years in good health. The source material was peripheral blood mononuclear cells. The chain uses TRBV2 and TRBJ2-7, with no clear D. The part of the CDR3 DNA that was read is TGTGCCAGCAGGTTAGGGTATACCTACGAG. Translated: CASRLGYTYE. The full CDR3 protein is CASRLGYTYEQYF.